Each of the 2 T cell receptor beta chains below was sequenced from the same sample in a study of cytomegalovirus exposure and HLA in healthy donors. Both 60 Vbeta primers and 13 Jbeta primers went into the PCR. Profiling relied on immunoSEQ multiplex PCR, and the TCRdb table lists in-frame clones only, not all of them. The table lists 150,000 or so clones, about 80% of them singletons, with 5% to 6.5% in the top ten. The material sequenced was PBMCs. The receptors shown here come from a man between 25 and 39 years old in good health and CMV-seropositive.

The count of this clone is one. This chain uses TRBV27 with TRBJ1-1; TRBD1 agrees at 11 bases. Germline V gene data show CDR1 as MNHEY and CDR2 as SMNVEV (reference sequence). This CDR3 has 14 residues. The V gene end was trimmed by 3 bases and the J gene end by 11 bases; junction bases not matched to a gene: 8. Here the CDR3 DNA reads TGTGCCAGCAGTTTTATGGGGACAGGGGGTTTGGCTTTCTTT. Translated: CASSFMGTGGLAFF.

The chain has TRBV5-5 and TRBJ2-5, with D perhaps matching TRBD2 (6 bases). Germline-derived CDR1 and CDR2 are SGHKS and YYEKEE (reference sequence). V was clipped by 1 base and J by 4 bases, with 11 bases between them. The CDR3 length is 14 residues. CDR3 nucleotide sequence: TGTGCCAGCAGCTTGAGAGGAGGGGCAGAGACCCAGTACTTC. Translated: CASSLRGGAETQYF.